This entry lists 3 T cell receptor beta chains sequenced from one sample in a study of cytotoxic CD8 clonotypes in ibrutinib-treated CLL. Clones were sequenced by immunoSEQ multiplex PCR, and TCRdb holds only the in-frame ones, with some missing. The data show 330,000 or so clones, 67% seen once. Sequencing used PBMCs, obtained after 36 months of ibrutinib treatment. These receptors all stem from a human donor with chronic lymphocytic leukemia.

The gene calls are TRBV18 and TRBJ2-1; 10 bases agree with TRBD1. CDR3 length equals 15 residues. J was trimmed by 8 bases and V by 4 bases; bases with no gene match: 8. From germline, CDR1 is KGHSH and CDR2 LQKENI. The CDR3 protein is CASSHDRGRVDEQFF. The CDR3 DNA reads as TGTGCCAGCTCACATGACAGGGGGCGCGTCGATGAGCAGTTCTTC.

The CDR3 reads CASSASYTQYF. The CDR3 region has the DNA TGTGCCAGCAGTGCTAGTTATACGCAGTATTTT. The chain uses TRBV27 and TRBJ2-3; no clear D gene. The germline V and J ends were trimmed by 5 bases and 7 bases, with 7 bases remaining between them. CDR1 and CDR2 (germline): MNHEY, SMNVEV (reference sequence). CDR3 length equals 11 residues.

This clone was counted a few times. The CDR3, as DNA: TGCAGTGCTAGGCTCGGGGATACGCAGTATTTT. This gives the protein CSARLGDTQYF. This chain connects TRBV20-1 to TRBJ2-3; D not certain. This CDR3 is built from 11 residues. Germline CDR1 reads DFQATT; CDR2 reads SNEGSKA (reference sequence). Deletions cut 3 bases from V and 6 bases from J, with 7 bases between.